This TCR beta chain was sequenced in a study of T cells after posttransplantation cyclophosphamide. In germline, CDR1 is MNHEY, CDR2 SMNVEV (reference sequence). The CDR3 extends over 11 amino acids. Trimming left V 3 bases short and J 9 bases short, with 6 bases between. Study-level results: TRB clonality was highly associated with recipient CMV seropositivity and reactivation. Blood and skin or GI T cell repertoires showed limited TRB overlap. Later post-transplant blood repertoires were often dominated by donor CD8+ memory clones.

Repertoires were generated with immunoSEQ multiplex PCR, while TCRdb's copy carries only in-frame clones and drops some. The data contain over 20,000 clones, approximately 83% of them singletons. Control samples came 1 year after myeloablative marrow transplants with methotrexate plus calcineurin inhibitor. A word on this clone: As yet, its antigen is unknown.

V is TRBV27 and J is TRBJ2-1; D gene ambiguous. The source material was PBMCs, sampled around 53 weeks after allogeneic stem cell transplant with calcineurin inhibitor and methotrexate. The clonotype was recovered from a female patient between 30 and 45 years old who received an allogeneic stem cell transplant from an unrelated donor, was CMV-positive, and had acute and chronic GVHD. Some T cells may originate from the graft donor. The CDR3 sequence is CASSFPGEQFF. The CDR3 region has the DNA TGTGCCAGCAGTTTCCCGGGTGAGCAGTTCTTC.